This entry describes one T cell receptor (beta chain). Its antigen is still unknown. Peptide-pool stimulation followed by sequencing identified expanded antigen-specific CD4+ clonotypes in the ViraFEST assay. Following 10 days of culture, CD4+ T cells were isolated. PCR showed that the person got SARS-CoV-2 infection at some point between March and December 2020. A density of fewer than 2.5 million PBMC per well was used; these cells were cultured with roughly 10 IU/ml IL-2 and roughly 9.5 ug/ml peptides. Half-medium exchanges with IL-2 medium took place on days 3 and 7. The CDR3 totals 14 residues. Trimming removed 1 base from V and 7 bases from J, with 11 bases in between. Germline CDR1 reads SGHAT; CDR2 reads FQNNGV. The data were obtained in a study of vaccination effects on CD4 cells after COVID-19. Using immunoSEQ multiplex PCR, the repertoire was profiled, and TCRdb retains in-frame clones only, with some absent. The sample contains under 25,000 clones, around 70% of which appear only once.

The source was CD4+ T cells from PBMCs cultured with SARS-CoV-2 spike peptides, collected before COVID-19 vaccination. V gene TRBV11-2 combines with J gene TRBJ2-4, with D maybe TRBD2 (6 bases). This clonotype originated in a human donor who had a prior SARS-CoV-2 infection. The DNA for the CDR3 is TGTGCCAGCAGCTTAGGGGGGGTAGGGAACATTCAGTACTTC. It codes for CASSLGGVGNIQYF.